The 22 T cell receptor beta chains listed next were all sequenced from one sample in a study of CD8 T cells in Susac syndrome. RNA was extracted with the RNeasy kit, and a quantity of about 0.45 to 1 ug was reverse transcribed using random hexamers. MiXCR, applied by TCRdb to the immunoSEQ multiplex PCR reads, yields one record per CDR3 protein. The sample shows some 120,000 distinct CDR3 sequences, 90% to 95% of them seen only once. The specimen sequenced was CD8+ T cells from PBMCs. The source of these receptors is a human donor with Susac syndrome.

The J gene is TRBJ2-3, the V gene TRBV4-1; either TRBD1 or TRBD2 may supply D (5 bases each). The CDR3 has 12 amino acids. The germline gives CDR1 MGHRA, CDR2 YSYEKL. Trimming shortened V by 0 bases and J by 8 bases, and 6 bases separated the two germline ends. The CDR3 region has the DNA TGCGCCAGCAGCCAAGAGGGGGTTACGCAGTATTTT. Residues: CASSQEGVTQYF.

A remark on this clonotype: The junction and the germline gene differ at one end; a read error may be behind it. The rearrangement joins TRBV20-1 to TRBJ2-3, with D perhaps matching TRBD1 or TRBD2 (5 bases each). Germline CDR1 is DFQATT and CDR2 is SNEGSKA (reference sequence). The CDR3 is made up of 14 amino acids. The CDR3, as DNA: TGCAGTGCGAGAGGGGCCGTAAAAACAGATACGCAGTATTTT. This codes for CSARGAVKTDTQYF.

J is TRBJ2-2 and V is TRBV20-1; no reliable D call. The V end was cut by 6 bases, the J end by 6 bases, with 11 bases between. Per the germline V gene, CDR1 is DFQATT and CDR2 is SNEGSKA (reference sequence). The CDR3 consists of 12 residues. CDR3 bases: TGCAGTGCCCCCTCTCTGTCCGGGGAGCTGTTTTTT. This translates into CSAPSLSGELFF.

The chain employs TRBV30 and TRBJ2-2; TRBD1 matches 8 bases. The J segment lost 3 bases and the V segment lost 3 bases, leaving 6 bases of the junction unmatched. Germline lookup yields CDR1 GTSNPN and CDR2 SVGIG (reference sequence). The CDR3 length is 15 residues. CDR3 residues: CAWSHRGFDTGELFF. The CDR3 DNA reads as TGTGCCTGGAGCCACAGGGGGTTTGACACCGGGGAGCTGTTTTTT.

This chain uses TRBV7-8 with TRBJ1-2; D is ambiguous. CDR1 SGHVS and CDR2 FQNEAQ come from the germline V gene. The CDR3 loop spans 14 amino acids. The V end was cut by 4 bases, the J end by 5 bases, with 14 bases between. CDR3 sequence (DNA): TGTGCCAGCAGCTCAGATAGGGATTTTTATGGCTACACCTTC. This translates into CASSSDRDFYGYTF.

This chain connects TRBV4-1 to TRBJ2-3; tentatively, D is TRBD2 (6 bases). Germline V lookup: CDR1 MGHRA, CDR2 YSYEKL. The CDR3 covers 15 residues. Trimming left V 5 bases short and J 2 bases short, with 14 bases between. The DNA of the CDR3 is TGCGCCAGCAGCGCCAGGGAGGAAAACACAGATACGCAGTATTTT. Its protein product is CASSAREENTDTQYF.

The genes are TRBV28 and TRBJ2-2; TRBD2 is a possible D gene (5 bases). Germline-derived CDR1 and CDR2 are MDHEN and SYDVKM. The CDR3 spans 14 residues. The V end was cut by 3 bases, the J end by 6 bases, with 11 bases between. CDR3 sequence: CASSLRGWAGELFF. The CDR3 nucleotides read TGTGCCAGCAGTTTGAGAGGGTGGGCCGGGGAGCTGTTTTTT.

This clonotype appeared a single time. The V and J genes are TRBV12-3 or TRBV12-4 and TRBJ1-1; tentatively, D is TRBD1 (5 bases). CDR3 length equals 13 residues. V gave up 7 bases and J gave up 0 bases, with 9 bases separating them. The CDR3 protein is CASTGSLNTEAFF. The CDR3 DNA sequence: TGTGCCAGCACAGGGTCCCTGAACACTGAAGCTTTCTTT.

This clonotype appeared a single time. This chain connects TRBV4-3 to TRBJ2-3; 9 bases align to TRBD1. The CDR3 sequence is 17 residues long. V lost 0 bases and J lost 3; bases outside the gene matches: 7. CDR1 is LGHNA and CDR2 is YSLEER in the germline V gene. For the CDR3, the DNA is TGCGCCAGCAGCCAAGACCCGACAGGGGGAGGAACAGATACGCAGTATTTT. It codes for CASSQDPTGGGTDTQYF.

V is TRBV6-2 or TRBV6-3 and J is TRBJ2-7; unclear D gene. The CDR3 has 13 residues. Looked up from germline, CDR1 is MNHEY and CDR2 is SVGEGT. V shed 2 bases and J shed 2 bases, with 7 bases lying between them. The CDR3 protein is CASSYRETYEQYF. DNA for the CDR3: TGTGCCAGCAGTTACAGGGAAACCTACGAGCAGTACTTC.

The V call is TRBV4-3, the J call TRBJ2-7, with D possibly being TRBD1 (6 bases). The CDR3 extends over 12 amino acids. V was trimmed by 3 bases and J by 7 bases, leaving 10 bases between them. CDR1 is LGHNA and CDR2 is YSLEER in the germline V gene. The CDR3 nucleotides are TGCGCCAGCAGCCATTTAGGGGGAGAGCAGTACTTC. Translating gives CASSHLGGEQYF.

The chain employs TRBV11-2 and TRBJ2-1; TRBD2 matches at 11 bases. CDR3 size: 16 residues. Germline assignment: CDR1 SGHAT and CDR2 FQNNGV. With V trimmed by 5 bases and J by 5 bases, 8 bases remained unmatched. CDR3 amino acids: CASSTVAGGPHNEQFF. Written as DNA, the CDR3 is TGTGCCAGCAGCACTGTAGCGGGAGGGCCCCACAATGAGCAGTTCTTC.

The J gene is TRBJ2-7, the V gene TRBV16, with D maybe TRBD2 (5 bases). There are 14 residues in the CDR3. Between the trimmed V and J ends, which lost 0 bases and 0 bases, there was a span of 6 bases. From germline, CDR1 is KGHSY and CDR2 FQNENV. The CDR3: CASSQSDFSYEQYF. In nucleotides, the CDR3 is TGTGCCAGCAGCCAATCGGACTTCTCCTACGAGCAGTACTTC.

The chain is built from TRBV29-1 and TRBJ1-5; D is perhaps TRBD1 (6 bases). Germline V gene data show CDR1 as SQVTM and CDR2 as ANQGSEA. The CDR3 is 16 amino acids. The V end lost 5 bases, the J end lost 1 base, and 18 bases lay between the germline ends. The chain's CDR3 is CSVLRTGTKSNQPQHF. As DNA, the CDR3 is TGCAGCGTTTTGAGGACCGGGACAAAAAGCAATCAGCCCCAGCATTTT.

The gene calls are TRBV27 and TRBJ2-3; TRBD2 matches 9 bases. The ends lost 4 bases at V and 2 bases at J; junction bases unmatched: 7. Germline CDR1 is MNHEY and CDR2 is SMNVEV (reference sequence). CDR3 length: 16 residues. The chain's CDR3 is CASSSIAGANTDTQYF. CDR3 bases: TGTGCCAGCAGTTCGATAGCGGGGGCCAACACAGATACGCAGTATTTT.

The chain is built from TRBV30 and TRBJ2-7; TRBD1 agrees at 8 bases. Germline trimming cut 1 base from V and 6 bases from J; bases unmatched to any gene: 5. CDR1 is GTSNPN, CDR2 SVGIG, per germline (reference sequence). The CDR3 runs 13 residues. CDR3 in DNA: TGTGCCTGGAGTGGCCAGGGGGCCGGCGAGCAGTACTTC. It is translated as CAWSGQGAGEQYF.

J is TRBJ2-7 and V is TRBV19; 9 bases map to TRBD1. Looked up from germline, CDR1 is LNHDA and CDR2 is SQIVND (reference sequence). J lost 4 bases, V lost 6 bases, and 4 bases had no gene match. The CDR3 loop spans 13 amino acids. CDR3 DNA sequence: TGTGCCAGTAGAAGACAGGGGGAATACGAGCAGTACTTC. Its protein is CASRRQGEYEQYF.

The CDR3 region is CASSEQGMGNQPQHF. The CDR3 coding sequence is TGTGCCAGCAGTGAACAGGGGATGGGCAATCAGCCCCAGCATTTT. This sequence joins TRBV25-1 and TRBJ1-5, with D perhaps matching TRBD1 (6 bases). Germline V gene lookup returns CDR1 MGHDK and CDR2 SYGVNS. This CDR3 region has 15 residues. V lost 2 bases to trimming and J lost 2 bases, with 10 bases between them.

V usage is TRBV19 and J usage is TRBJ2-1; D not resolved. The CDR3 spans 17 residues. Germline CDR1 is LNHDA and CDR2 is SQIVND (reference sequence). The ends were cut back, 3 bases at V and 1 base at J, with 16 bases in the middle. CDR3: CASSIRLGSLSYNEQFF. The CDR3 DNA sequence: TGTGCCAGTAGTATCCGCCTAGGATCCCTTTCCTACAATGAGCAGTTCTTC.

The chain's CDR3 is CASSPPLGLAGAGHEQYF. The CDR3 coding sequence is TGTGCCAGCTCACCACCTTTGGGACTAGCGGGAGCTGGCCACGAGCAGTACTTC. V is TRBV18 and J is TRBJ2-7; 14 bases match TRBD2. CDR3 length: 18 residues. V shed 0 bases, J shed 5 bases, and the junction held 9 bases outside the gene matches. CDR1 and CDR2 from the germline V gene are KGHSH and LQKENI.

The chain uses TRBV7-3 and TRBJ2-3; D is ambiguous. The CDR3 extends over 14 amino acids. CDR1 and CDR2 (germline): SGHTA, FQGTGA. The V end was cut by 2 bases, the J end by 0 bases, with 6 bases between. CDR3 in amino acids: CASSLSSSTDTQYF. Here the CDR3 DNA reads TGTGCCAGCAGCTTATCCAGTAGCACAGATACGCAGTATTTT.

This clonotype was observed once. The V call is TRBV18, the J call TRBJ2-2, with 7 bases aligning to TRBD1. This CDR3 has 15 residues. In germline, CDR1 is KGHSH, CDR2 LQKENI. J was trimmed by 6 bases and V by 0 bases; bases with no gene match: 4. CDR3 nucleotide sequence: TGTGCCAGCTCACCACCGGCCACAGGGGCCGGGGAGCTGTTTTTT. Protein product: CASSPPATGAGELFF.